This is a list of T cell receptor beta chains from one sample in a study of vaccination and CD4 T cells after COVID-19. Via MiXCR, TCRdb re-called the PCR reads, giving one row per CDR3 protein. Here the sample spans about 4,200 distinct CDR3 sequences, about 26% being singletons. No antigen has been assigned to these receptors. The sample was CD4+ T cells from blood, cultured in vitro. Receptor source: a human donor who had recovered from COVID-19. The CDR3 runs from the conserved cysteine through the conserved F or W. The D gene is left open where the match is weak. Size tells how often a clone was seen (once, few, many) or the class of an expanded clone, and some rows leave it out.

cdr3_nt	cdr3_aa	j_call	v_call	d_call	clone_size
TGTGCCATCAGTGGTTTGACGGGTGGCTACACCTTC	CAISGLTGGYTF	TRBJ1-2	TRBV10-3	-	few
TGTGCCAGCAGAATTTCGGGGGAGGGAGAGGGAACTGAAGCTTTCTTT	CASRISGEGEGTEAFF	TRBJ1-1	TRBV6-1	-	few
TGTGCCAGCAGCAAAGAAGCAGTGAACACTGAAGCTTTCTTT	CASSKEAVNTEAFF	TRBJ1-1	TRBV21-1	-	medium-sized
TGCAGCGTTCAGAAAGGGCGCGCATTATTCGGGGAGCTGTTTTTT	CSVQKGRALFGELFF	TRBJ2-2	TRBV29-1	-	few
TGCAGTGCTTCGGGTCCCCTGGCCTACGAGCAGTACTTC	CSASGPLAYEQYF	TRBJ2-7	TRBV20-1	-	-
TGCGCCAGCAGCCCTCCTTTAGGGACAACCGGGCGGGATGAGCAGTTCTTC	CASSPPLGTTGRDEQFF	TRBJ2-1	TRBV4-1	-	-
TGTGCCAGCAGCCACTGGGATTGGGGGGGCACTGAAGCTTTCTTT	CASSHWDWGGTEAFF	TRBJ1-1	TRBV16	-	-
TGTGCCAGCAGCTTTGTCGGCGGGGAGCTGTTTTTT	CASSFVGGELFF	TRBJ2-2	TRBV7-2	-	few
TGTGCCAGCAGCCAAGATCGGGGCAGGGGGGGAGACGGGGAGCTGTTTTTT	CASSQDRGRGGDGELFF	TRBJ2-2	TRBV3-1	-	-
TGTGCCAGCAGCCCGACATGGCTATTTGGCTACACCTTC	CASSPTWLFGYTF	TRBJ1-2	TRBV12-3/TRBV12-4	-	few
TGTGCCAGCAGTGAACCTCCGACAGGGAACCATTTT	CASSEPPTGNHF	TRBJ1-5	TRBV6-1	TRBD1	medium-sized
TGTGCCAGCAGCTGGTCGACGGGGGATAATGAAAAACTGTTTTTT	CASSWSTGDNEKLFF	TRBJ1-4	TRBV5-4	-	-
TGCAGTGCTAGAGGGGACAGGGGCTACGAGCAGTACTTC	CSARGDRGYEQYF	TRBJ2-7	TRBV20-1	TRBD1	few
TGTGCCAGCAGCTTTATAGAATCGAGTGAAGAGACCCAGTACTTC	CASSFIESSEETQYF	TRBJ2-5	TRBV5-6	-	few
TGTGCCAGCAGTTACGCCGAGGGGGCCCTCGCTGAAGCTTTCTTT	CASSYAEGALAEAFF	TRBJ1-1	TRBV6-2/TRBV6-3	TRBD1	-
TGTGCCAGCAGCAAAGATCAAGGCCTTTATGGCTACACCTTC	CASSKDQGLYGYTF	TRBJ1-2	TRBV21-1	-	medium-sized
TGTGCCAGCAGCCCAGGAGGTGGCACAGATACGCAGTATTTT	CASSPGGGTDTQYF	TRBJ2-3	TRBV7-2	-	few
TGTGCCAGCAGCAAGACTAGGACGCCCGGTGAGCAGTTCTTC	CASSKTRTPGEQFF	TRBJ2-1	TRBV7-8	-	medium-sized
TGTGCCAGCAGTTACTCCCGGGACAGGGTTTTGAGCAATCAGCCCCAGCATTTT	CASSYSRDRVLSNQPQHF	TRBJ1-5	TRBV6-5	TRBD1	medium-sized
TGTGCCAGCAGACTAGCGGGGAGCACAGATACGCAGTATTTT	CASRLAGSTDTQYF	TRBJ2-3	TRBV2	TRBD2	-
TGTGCCAGCAGCCCGGGCGTTGGAGGCCCCTACGAGCAGTACTTC	CASSPGVGGPYEQYF	TRBJ2-7	TRBV7-3	-	once
TGTGCCAGCAGCTCCCCGACAGATTCCTACGAGCAGTACTTC	CASSSPTDSYEQYF	TRBJ2-7	TRBV7-9	-	few
TGTGCTAGTGGTTCTTGGGACTCAGGCACCATATATTTT	CASGSWDSGTIYF	TRBJ1-3	TRBV12-5	-	medium-sized
TGTGCCACCAGCCCAGGGGAGGGGGCATGGAATGTGCAGTATTTT	CATSPGEGAWNVQYF	TRBJ2-3	TRBV15	-	medium-sized
TGTGCCAGCAGCCCCCTGGGGGCCGGAACTGGAAACACCATATATTTT	CASSPLGAGTGNTIYF	TRBJ1-3	TRBV7-2	-	-
TGTGCCAGTGTGACAGTATATGGCTACACCTTC	CASVTVYGYTF	TRBJ1-2	TRBV19	-	few
TGTGCCAGCAGCCCCCACATGGGACAGTACTCTGGAAACACCATATATTTT	CASSPHMGQYSGNTIYF	TRBJ1-3	TRBV7-9	TRBD1	few
TGTGCCTGGGGCGTTACAGGGGTAGCTGGCTACACCTTC	CAWGVTGVAGYTF	TRBJ1-2	TRBV30	TRBD1	-
TGTGCCAGCAGCTTCCCCACCCCGGGCCTGGAGACCCAGTACTTC	CASSFPTPGLETQYF	TRBJ2-5	TRBV11-2	-	few
TGTGCCAGCACCCCATACCGGAACGGGGAAGCTTTCTTT	CASTPYRNGEAFF	TRBJ1-1	TRBV6-1	-	-
TGCAGTGCTAGGGAGGGGTCGGGAAACACTGAAGCTTTCTTT	CSAREGSGNTEAFF	TRBJ1-1	TRBV20-1	-	few
TGTGCCAGCAGCCTTACCACCCCGACTGTCTATGGCTACACCTTC	CASSLTTPTVYGYTF	TRBJ1-2	TRBV6-1	-	few
TGCGCCAGCAGCTTGTTTGGTCTCGGCGGGGGAGAAGAGACCCAGTACTTC	CASSLFGLGGGEETQYF	TRBJ2-5	TRBV5-1	TRBD2	-
TGCAGTGCTAGAGCCTTGGGGCTGCCCGACCTCAATGAGCAGTTCTTC	CSARALGLPDLNEQFF	TRBJ2-1	TRBV20-1	-	-
TGCAGTGCTCTAACCCTCACAGGGGGCTGGTATGGCTACACCTTC	CSALTLTGGWYGYTF	TRBJ1-2	TRBV20-1	TRBD1	few
TGTGCCAGCAGCGTAGCGGCAGACACTGAAGCTTTCTTT	CASSVAADTEAFF	TRBJ1-1	TRBV7-8	-	-
TGTGCCAGCAGCCAGGGGTATCGGGACTATGGCTACACCTTC	CASSQGYRDYGYTF	TRBJ1-2	TRBV7-9	-	few
TGCAGTGCACAAAGCGGGGGGGGAACCGGGGAGCTGTTTTTT	CSAQSGGGTGELFF	TRBJ2-2	TRBV20-1	TRBD2	-
TGTGCCTGGAGTGCCGACTCCGGGGGCTATGGCTACACCTTC	CAWSADSGGYGYTF	TRBJ1-2	TRBV30	-	few
TGTGCCAGCAGCTTAGACAGCGCTAACTATGGCTACACCTTC	CASSLDSANYGYTF	TRBJ1-2	TRBV7-2	-	few
TGTGCCAGCAGTAAGGGGATGTCCTACAATGAGCAGTTCTTC	CASSKGMSYNEQFF	TRBJ2-1	TRBV6-1	-	-